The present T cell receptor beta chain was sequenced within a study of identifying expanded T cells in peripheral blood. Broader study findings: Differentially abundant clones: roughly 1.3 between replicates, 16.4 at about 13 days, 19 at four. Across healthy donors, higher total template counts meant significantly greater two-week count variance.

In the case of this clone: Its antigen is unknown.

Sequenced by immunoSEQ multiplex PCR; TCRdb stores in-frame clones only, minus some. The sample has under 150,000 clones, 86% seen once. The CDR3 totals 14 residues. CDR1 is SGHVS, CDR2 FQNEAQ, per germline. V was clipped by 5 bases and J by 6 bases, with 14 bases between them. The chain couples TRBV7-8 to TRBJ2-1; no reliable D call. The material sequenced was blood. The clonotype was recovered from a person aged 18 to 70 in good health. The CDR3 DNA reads TGTGCCAGCAGCCAAGGGCAGGCATTCAATGAGCAGTTCTTC. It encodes CASSQGQAFNEQFF.